This T cell receptor beta chain was identified in a study of T cell responses to AZD1222 COVID-19 vaccine. In the study overall: Some second doses came at about 4 weeks and others at about 12 weeks; these were pooled.

Germline CDR1 and CDR2: MNHNS and SASEGT. Trimming cost V 0 bases and J 10 bases, with 14 bases left between them. The CDR3 length is 14 residues. Findings of the study overall: Possibly, clonal diversity was underestimated; donors were largely white British and included more females. Vaccine-related CD4 TCRs covered spike, predominating at 160-218 and 743-854. Receipt of two AZD1222 doses was followed by a rise in Spike-specific TCR breadth and depth.

Data came from immunoSEQ multiplex PCR; TCRdb stores just in-frame clones and leaves some out. Of some 120,000 clones listed, 87% are singletons. On this clone itself: Its antigen is undetermined.

The sequence derives from an adult in good health. Here the sequenced sample was peripheral blood, taken on day 0 of AZD1222 vaccination. The chain uses TRBV6-1 and TRBJ2-3; D may be TRBD1 or TRBD2 (7 bases each). CDR3 loop: CASSEALAGGAQYF. The CDR3 coding sequence is TGTGCCAGCAGTGAAGCTCTGGCAGGGGGGGCGCAGTATTTT.